Listed below are T cell receptor beta chains from one sample, sequenced in a study of Ad26.COV2.S vaccination and SARS-CoV-2 variants. Here immunoSEQ multiplex PCR was the method, and the copy in TCRdb shows in-frame clones only, minus some. This sample yields about 350,000 clones, of which roughly 84% are seen a single time; roughly 3.5% belongs to the top ten. This specimen consisted of peripheral blood, obtained in a trial of Ad26.COV2.S vaccine versus placebo. The receptors originated from a person between 18 and 65 years old who received the Ad26.COV2.S COVID-19 vaccine or a placebo. Each CDR3 is given with its conserved first and last residue. The order of the fields is V gene, clone size, D gene, J gene, CDR3 protein, CDR3 DNA. D genes are given only for firm matches. Clone size appears in some rows only: once, few, many, or a class for an expanded clone.

v_call: TRBV7-2; clone_size: NA; d_call: NA; j_call: TRBJ1-1; cdr3_aa: CASSSNQWGLPEAFF; cdr3_nt: TGTGCCAGCAGCTCCAACCAATGGGGGCTGCCTGAAGCTTTCTTT
v_call: TRBV7-2; clone_size: NA; d_call: NA; j_call: TRBJ2-3; cdr3_aa: CASSLMVGGGASTDTQYF; cdr3_nt: TGTGCCAGCAGCTTAATGGTCGGAGGGGGGGCTTCCACAGATACGCAGTATTTT
v_call: TRBV9; clone_size: NA; d_call: NA; j_call: TRBJ1-1; cdr3_aa: CASSVDGEGTEAFF; cdr3_nt: TGTGCCAGCAGCGTAGATGGGGAGGGCACTGAAGCTTTCTTT
v_call: TRBV5-4; clone_size: NA; d_call: NA; j_call: TRBJ1-4; cdr3_aa: CASSSQGREKLFF; cdr3_nt: TGTGCCAGCAGCTCACAGGGTAGGGAAAAACTGTTTTTT
v_call: TRBV5-1; clone_size: NA; d_call: TRBD2; j_call: TRBJ2-1; cdr3_aa: CASSLDISGASGGNEQFF; cdr3_nt: TGCGCCAGCAGCTTGGATATTAGCGGGGCCTCGGGGGGCAATGAGCAGTTCTTC
v_call: TRBV29-1; clone_size: NA; d_call: TRBD2; j_call: TRBJ2-7; cdr3_aa: CSVSGGGTPYEQYF; cdr3_nt: TGCAGCGTTTCCGGCGGGGGTACGCCCTACGAGCAGTACTTC
v_call: TRBV7-8; clone_size: NA; d_call: TRBD1; j_call: TRBJ1-5; cdr3_aa: CASSRNTGGGNQPQHF; cdr3_nt: TGTGCCAGCAGCCGCAATACAGGGGGCGGCAATCAGCCCCAGCATTTT
v_call: TRBV11-2; clone_size: NA; d_call: NA; j_call: TRBJ2-1; cdr3_aa: CASSLEGRSGYNEQFF; cdr3_nt: TGTGCCAGCAGCTTAGAGGGCAGGTCCGGCTACAATGAGCAGTTCTTC
v_call: TRBV15; clone_size: NA; d_call: NA; j_call: TRBJ2-7; cdr3_aa: CATSRETVYEQYF; cdr3_nt: TGTGCCACCAGCAGAGAAACAGTATACGAGCAGTACTTC
v_call: TRBV10-2; clone_size: NA; d_call: TRBD1; j_call: TRBJ2-7; cdr3_aa: CATEMGQGPHEQYF; cdr3_nt: TGCGCCACCGAGATGGGACAGGGGCCCCACGAGCAGTACTTC
v_call: TRBV6-6; clone_size: few; d_call: TRBD1; j_call: TRBJ1-5; cdr3_aa: CASSISDRAPQHF; cdr3_nt: TGTGCCAGCAGTATTAGCGACAGGGCGCCCCAGCATTTT
v_call: TRBV10-1; clone_size: NA; d_call: NA; j_call: TRBJ2-3; cdr3_aa: CASSEEWGVDTQYF; cdr3_nt: TGCGCCAGCAGTGAGGAGTGGGGGGTGGATACGCAGTATTTT
v_call: TRBV6-2/TRBV6-3; clone_size: NA; d_call: NA; j_call: TRBJ1-2; cdr3_aa: CASSGNFGLLVNYGYTF; cdr3_nt: TGTGCCAGCAGTGGAAACTTTGGACTATTGGTTAACTATGGCTACACCTTC
v_call: TRBV5-5; clone_size: few; d_call: NA; j_call: TRBJ1-5; cdr3_aa: CASSELMGYRQPQHF; cdr3_nt: TGTGCCAGCAGCGAGTTGATGGGTTACCGTCAGCCCCAGCATTTT
v_call: TRBV29-1; clone_size: NA; d_call: NA; j_call: TRBJ2-3; cdr3_aa: CSVRGVRDPGDTQYF; cdr3_nt: TGCAGCGTAAGAGGGGTCCGTGATCCCGGAGATACGCAGTATTTT
v_call: TRBV30; clone_size: NA; d_call: TRBD2; j_call: TRBJ2-3; cdr3_aa: CAWTSGGASGTQYF; cdr3_nt: TGTGCCTGGACTAGCGGGGGGGCTAGTGGTACGCAGTATTTT
v_call: TRBV21-1; clone_size: few; d_call: NA; j_call: TRBJ2-3; cdr3_aa: CASRGFWTDTQYF; cdr3_nt: TGTGCCAGCAGGGGTTTTTGGACAGATACGCAGTATTTT
v_call: TRBV7-8; clone_size: NA; d_call: NA; j_call: TRBJ1-5; cdr3_aa: CASSLAKGVTFNQPQHF; cdr3_nt: TGTGCCAGCAGCCTCGCGAAGGGGGTTACTTTCAATCAGCCCCAGCATTTT
v_call: TRBV5-1; clone_size: NA; d_call: TRBD2; j_call: TRBJ2-5; cdr3_aa: CASSPAGGRQETQYF; cdr3_nt: TGCGCCAGCAGCCCAGCGGGGGGCCGACAAGAGACCCAGTACTTC
v_call: TRBV5-4; clone_size: NA; d_call: NA; j_call: TRBJ2-7; cdr3_aa: CASSEKYARSKIEDYEQYF; cdr3_nt: TGTGCCAGCAGCGAAAAATATGCCCGGTCAAAAATAGAGGACTACGAGCAGTACTTC
v_call: TRBV6-2/TRBV6-3; clone_size: NA; d_call: NA; j_call: TRBJ2-5; cdr3_aa: CASSGLAYKEQETQYF; cdr3_nt: TGTGCCAGCAGTGGTTTGGCCTATAAAGAACAAGAGACCCAGTACTTC
v_call: TRBV28; clone_size: NA; d_call: NA; j_call: TRBJ1-4; cdr3_aa: CASSSRTGMGEGEKLFF; cdr3_nt: TGTGCCAGCAGTTCGAGGACGGGGATGGGGGAGGGCGAAAAACTGTTTTTT
v_call: TRBV7-8; clone_size: NA; d_call: NA; j_call: TRBJ2-2; cdr3_aa: CASSLKGLSGHANTGELFF; cdr3_nt: TGTGCCAGCAGCTTGAAAGGACTATCGGGACATGCGAACACCGGGGAGCTGTTTTTT
v_call: TRBV6-2/TRBV6-3; clone_size: NA; d_call: NA; j_call: TRBJ2-3; cdr3_aa: CASSYPQGRTQYF; cdr3_nt: TGTGCCAGCAGTTATCCACAGGGTCGTACGCAGTATTTT
v_call: TRBV28; clone_size: NA; d_call: TRBD2; j_call: TRBJ2-1; cdr3_aa: CASLAGASYNEQFF; cdr3_nt: TGTGCCAGCCTTGCGGGAGCAAGTTACAATGAGCAGTTCTTC